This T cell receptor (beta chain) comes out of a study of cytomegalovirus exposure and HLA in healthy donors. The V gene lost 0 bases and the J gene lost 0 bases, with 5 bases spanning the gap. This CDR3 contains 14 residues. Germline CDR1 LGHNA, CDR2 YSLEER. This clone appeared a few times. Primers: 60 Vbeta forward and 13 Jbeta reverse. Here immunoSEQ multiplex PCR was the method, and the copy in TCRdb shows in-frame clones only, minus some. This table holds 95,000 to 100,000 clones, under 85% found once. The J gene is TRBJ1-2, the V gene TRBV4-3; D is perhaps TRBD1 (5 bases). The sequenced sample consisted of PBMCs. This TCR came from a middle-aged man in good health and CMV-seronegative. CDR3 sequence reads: CASSQDRANYGYTF. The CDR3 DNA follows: TGCGCCAGCAGCCAAGACAGGGCTAACTATGGCTACACCTTC.